The 32 T cell receptor beta chains listed next were all sequenced from one sample in a study of T cell repertoires in cytomegalovirus infection. TCRdb fed the reads into MiXCR, producing one record per CDR3 protein. The data hold fewer than 1,000,000 distinct CDR3 sequences, with roughly 31% observed a single time. The antigens of these receptors remain unknown. Sequenced here: cultured CD8+ T cells from PBMCs, sampled from culture after CMV antigen stimulation. Receptor source: a human donor in good health (CMV status not recorded). Some clones in this sample may be carry-over from other donors' samples.

This clonotype appeared a few times. This chain joins TRBV6-2 or TRBV6-3 and TRBJ2-1; 7 bases match TRBD1. Germline CDR1 MNHEY, CDR2 SVGEGT. The length of the CDR3 is 18 residues. V shed 6 bases, J shed 0 bases, and the junction held 14 bases outside the gene matches. CDR3 in amino acids: CASRTGVQRGSSYNEQFF. The CDR3 DNA reads as TGTGCCAGCAGAACAGGGGTCCAACGAGGTAGCTCCTACAATGAGCAGTTCTTC.

In its sample, this clonotype was seen a few times. The chain carries TRBV6-2 or TRBV6-3 and TRBJ2-2; 7 bases are a match to TRBD1. J lost 0 bases, V lost 6 bases, and 7 bases had no gene match. The CDR3 has 16 amino acids. CDR1 is MNHEY and CDR2 is SVGEGT in the germline V gene. CDR3 bases: TGTGCCAGCAGCACCGGGACAGACGCGAACACCGGGGAGCTGTTTTTT. Translation gives CASSTGTDANTGELFF.

In this sample, this clonotype turned up many times. The gene calls are TRBV7-8 and TRBJ1-6; 7 bases line up with TRBD1. The ends lost 3 bases at V and 13 bases at J; junction bases unmatched: 12. This CDR3 contains 15 residues. The germline CDR1 and CDR2 sequences are SGHVS and FQNEAQ. CDR3 sequence reads: CASSFLEGAQTPLHF. For the CDR3, the DNA is TGTGCCAGCAGCTTTTTAGAGGGGGCGCAAACCCCCCTCCACTTT.

This chain links TRBV28 with TRBJ1-5; D possibly corresponds to TRBD1 (6 bases). This CDR3 spans 17 amino acids. The germline V gene encodes CDR1 MDHEN and CDR2 SYDVKM. V was cut by 6 bases and J by 0 bases, with 18 bases left in between. In DNA, the CDR3 is TGTGCCAGCAGGGGATTGGGGGGCTCCTATAGCAATCAGCCCCAGCATTTT. Its protein product is CASRGLGGSYSNQPQHF.

This clonotype was detected ten times or more. The V gene is TRBV7-8, the J gene TRBJ2-2, with unresolved D. The germline gives CDR1 SGHVS, CDR2 FQNEAQ. V was trimmed by 8 bases and J by 8 bases, leaving 6 bases between them. This CDR3 contains 10 residues. Here the CDR3 DNA reads TGTGCCAGCTTCTGGGGGGAGCTGTTTTTT. Translating gives CASFWGELFF. Complete variable domain (other parts from reference TRBV7-8 and TRBJ2-2): GAGVSQSPRYKVAKRGQDVALRCDPISGHVSLFWYQQALGQGPEFLTYFQNEAQLDKSGLPSDRFFAERPEGSVSTLKIQRTQQEDSAVYLCASFWGELFFGEGSRLTVL.

The chain joins TRBV4-1 to TRBJ2-3; no clear D. V shed 5 bases and J shed 5 bases, with 14 bases lying between them. Germline V gene lookup returns CDR1 MGHRA and CDR2 YSYEKL. CDR3 size: 14 residues. The CDR3 here is CASSNPHGEDTQYF. The CDR3 bases are TGCGCCAGCAGCAACCCCCATGGGGAAGATACGCAGTATTTT.

The chain uses TRBV7-6 and TRBJ1-5, with unresolved D. Germline V CDR1 and CDR2: SGHVS, FNYEAQ. This CDR3 spans 13 amino acids. V shed 7 bases and J shed 6 bases, with 13 bases lying between them. The CDR3 DNA reads TGTGCCAGCACCCCAAGGGAGGGTCAGCCCCAGCATTTT. Translation gives CASTPREGQPQHF.

This rearrangement joins TRBV6-1 to TRBJ1-6; D ambiguous. CDR3 length equals 16 residues. CDR1 is MNHNS, CDR2 SASEGT, per germline. V was trimmed by 7 bases and J by 2 bases, leaving 15 bases between them. CDR3 sequence reads: CASTSVRRTYNSPLHF. The CDR3 nucleotides read TGTGCCAGCACGAGTGTCCGCCGGACCTATAATTCACCCCTCCACTTT.

The chain couples TRBV6-5 to TRBJ1-5; 7 bases match TRBD1. Germline values: CDR1 MNHEY, CDR2 SVGAGI. The CDR3 runs 15 residues. The V segment lost 6 bases and the J segment 5 bases; nucleotides outside the gene matches: 10. The CDR3 nucleotides are TGTGCCAGCAGACCCAGGGGGGATCGCGATCAGCCCCAGCATTTT. It translates to CASRPRGDRDQPQHF.

The rearrangement joins TRBV20-1 to TRBJ2-5; no firm D call. The CDR3 sequence is 10 residues long. The V gene's germline CDR1 is DFQATT and CDR2 SNEGSKA (reference sequence). Trimming left V 7 bases short and J 1 base short, with 4 bases between. Here the CDR3 DNA reads TGCAGTGGCGGCCAAGAGACCCAGTACTTC. It is translated as CSGGQETQYF.

Remarks on this clonotype: Compared with germline, one end of the junction differs, possibly owing to a read error. This rearrangement joins TRBV24-1 to TRBJ2-1; 9 nucleotides agree with TRBD1. Per the germline V gene, CDR1 is KGHDR and CDR2 is SFDVKD. This CDR3 has 17 residues. CDR3 amino acids: CVTSDGTGTGFYNEQFF. As DNA, the CDR3 is TGTGTCACCAGTGATGGTACCGGGACAGGGTTCTACAATGAGCAGTTCTTC.

V is TRBV6-5 and J is TRBJ1-1; 9 bases match TRBD1. The CDR3 consists of 13 residues. With V trimmed by 6 bases and J by 7 bases, 6 bases remained unmatched. Germline V gene sequence: CDR1 MNHEY, CDR2 SVGAGI. CDR3 sequence (DNA): TGTGCCAGCAGACTACAGGGGGCGATTGAAGCTTTCTTT. Its protein is CASRLQGAIEAFF.

The chain joins TRBV7-9 to TRBJ2-1; a possible D gene is TRBD2 (6 bases). This CDR3 is built from 16 residues. V was shortened by 6 bases and J by 8 bases, with 23 bases between the two germline ends. CDR1 is SEHNR, CDR2 FQNEAQ, per germline (reference sequence). The DNA of the CDR3 is TGTGCCAGCAGTCCAACCCCTGGGGACTCCGAGGATGAGCAGTTCTTC. Translation: CASSPTPGDSEDEQFF. The complete variable domain, with remaining parts taken from reference TRBV7-9 and TRBJ2-1, reads DTGVSQNPRHKITKRGQNVTFRCDPISEHNRLYWYRQTLGQGPEFLTYFQNEAQLEKSRLLSDRFSAERPKGSFSTLEIQRTEQGDSAMYLCASSPTPGDSEDEQFFGPGTRLTVL.

J is TRBJ1-1 and V is TRBV6-6, with 9 bases fitting TRBD1. The V segment lost 6 bases and the J segment 7 bases; nucleotides outside the gene matches: 6. The V gene's germline CDR1 is MNHNY and CDR2 SVGAGI (reference sequence). CDR3 size: 13 residues. This CDR3 is CASSDDRGVEAFF. CDR3 nucleotide sequence: TGTGCCAGCAGCGACGACAGGGGGGTTGAAGCTTTCTTT.

This clonotype occurred a few times. The V call is TRBV6-1, the J call TRBJ2-3; D is unclear. This CDR3 comprises 17 residues. V gave up 1 base and J gave up 0 bases, with 14 bases separating them. CDR1 MNHNS and CDR2 SASEGT come from the germline V gene. CDR3 sequence: CASSEDPTATSTDTQYF. Here the CDR3 DNA reads TGTGCCAGCAGTGAAGACCCGACGGCCACCAGCACAGATACGCAGTATTTT.

The chain is built from TRBV12-3 or TRBV12-4 and TRBJ1-6; 7 nucleotides line up with TRBD1. V trimming: 5 bases; J trimming: 15 bases; junction bases outside the gene matches: 4. The CDR3 contains 11 residues. The CDR3 loop reads CASSTTGDLHF. The CDR3 DNA reads as TGTGCCAGCAGTACAACAGGGGACCTCCACTTT.

The CDR3 is CASSAETGLGEQYF. In DNA, the CDR3 is TGTGCCAGCAGTGCTGAGACAGGGCTCGGCGAGCAGTACTTC. The chain has TRBV2 and TRBJ2-7; TRBD1 matches 7 bases. This CDR3 contains 14 residues. The V gene's germline CDR1 is SNHLY and CDR2 FYNNEI. The ends lost 4 bases at V and 6 bases at J; junction bases unmatched: 9.

This clonotype has more than one count but fewer than ten. CDR3 bases: TGTGCCAGCAGTCACGGGTACACCGGGGAGCTGTTTTTT. This encodes CASSHGYTGELFF. The rearrangement links TRBV6-4 to TRBJ2-2; D not resolved. CDR3 length: 13 amino acids. Trimming removed 5 bases at V and 3 bases at J, with 7 bases between. Germline CDR1 reads MRHNA; CDR2 reads SNTAGT.

The genes are TRBV7-6 and TRBJ2-1, with a tentative D call TRBD1 (5 bases). This CDR3 contains 17 residues. Germline V lookup: CDR1 SGHVS, CDR2 FNYEAQ. The ends were cut back, 1 base at V and 3 bases at J, with 16 bases in the middle. The CDR3 sequence is CASSLVAGLTGYNEQFF. For the CDR3, the DNA is TGTGCCAGCAGCTTAGTCGCAGGGCTAACGGGCTACAATGAGCAGTTCTTC.

This clonotype was recorded a few times. The rearrangement links TRBV19 to TRBJ1-5; D gene uncertain. CDR3 length: 14 residues. Germline CDR1 and CDR2: LNHDA and SQIVND (reference sequence). With 10 bases removed from V and 0 bases from J, the gap between germline ends came to 13 bases. CDR3 in DNA: TGTGCCACCCAGGCCGGGTATAGCAATCAGCCCCAGCATTTT. As protein: CATQAGYSNQPQHF. The complete variable domain, with remaining parts taken from reference TRBV19 and TRBJ1-5, reads DGGITQSPKYLFRKEGQNVTLSCEQNLNHDAMYWYRQDPGQGLRLIYYSQIVNDFQKGDIAEGYSVSREKKESFPLTVTSAQKNPTAFYLCATQAGYSNQPQHFGDGTRLSIL.

The V call is TRBV14, the J call TRBJ2-3; D unclear. The CDR3 is 14 residues long. The germline V and J ends were trimmed by 0 bases and 2 bases, with 6 bases remaining between them. The germline gives CDR1 SGHDN, CDR2 FVKESK. In DNA, the CDR3 is TGTGCCAGCAGCCAAGATTGGGACACAGATACGCAGTATTTT. Protein product: CASSQDWDTDTQYF.

The chain couples TRBV5-5 to TRBJ2-1, with 10 bases that match TRBD2. The germline gives CDR1 SGHKS, CDR2 YYEKEE (reference sequence). The CDR3 consists of 14 residues. Trimming took 7 bases from V and 6 from J; bases not matched to a gene: 7. CDR3 protein: CASQRGGRGNEQFF. The DNA of the CDR3 is TGTGCCAGCCAGCGGGGGGGCCGTGGCAATGAGCAGTTCTTC.

This clonotype appeared many times. The genes are TRBV12-3 or TRBV12-4 and TRBJ2-1, with 13 bases fitting TRBD2. The CDR3 spans 15 residues. The junction had 6 bases not matched to a gene; V was cut back by 6 bases and J by 7 bases. The CDR3 region is CASSSGTSGVNEQFF. Here the CDR3 DNA reads TGTGCCAGCAGCTCCGGGACTAGCGGGGTAAATGAGCAGTTCTTC.

This clonotype was seen at least ten times. This chain uses TRBV7-2 with TRBJ2-7; D is perhaps TRBD1 (5 bases). This CDR3 has 12 residues. Trimming left V 6 bases short and J 6 bases short, with 12 bases between. Germline CDR1 and CDR2: SGHTA and FQGNSA. This CDR3 reads CASSLDRLEQYF. CDR3 in DNA: TGTGCCAGCAGTCTCGACAGACTCGAGCAGTACTTC.

This clonotype was seen many times. V usage is TRBV12-3 or TRBV12-4 and J usage is TRBJ1-2; 9 nucleotides match TRBD1. This CDR3 comprises 13 residues. Trimming removed 2 bases from V and 11 bases from J; junction bases left unmatched: 6. CDR3 DNA: TGTGCCAGCAGTTTAACGAGACAGGGGGTTTACACCTTC. Protein product: CASSLTRQGVYTF.

V gene TRBV5-1 combines with J gene TRBJ2-1; 7 bases fit TRBD1. CDR3 length: 13 amino acids. CDR1 is SGHRS, CDR2 YFSETQ, per germline. With V trimmed by 5 bases and J by 7 bases, 6 bases remained unmatched. DNA for the CDR3: TGCGCCAGCAGATATCAGGGGGAGAATGAGCAGTTCTTC. Its protein product is CASRYQGENEQFF.

The V gene is TRBV9, the J gene TRBJ1-1, with TRBD1 identical over 9 bases. Germline V CDR1 and CDR2: SGDLS, YYNGEE. The CDR3 consists of 14 residues. V gave up 2 bases and J gave up 4 bases; unmatched junction bases: 3. The CDR3, as DNA: TGTGCCAGCAGCGTTGAGACAGGGGGCACTGAAGCTTTCTTT. Translation gives CASSVETGGTEAFF.

In this sample, this clonotype turned up a few times. The V gene is TRBV20-1, the J gene TRBJ1-2; D is possibly TRBD1 (6 bases). CDR1 is DFQATT, CDR2 SNEGSKA, per germline (reference sequence). CDR3 length: 15 residues. V lost 0 bases to trimming and J lost 4 bases, with 15 bases between them. CDR3 sequence: CSARDPGGQGYGYTF. CDR3 coding DNA: TGCAGTGCTAGAGATCCTGGGGGGCAGGGCTATGGCTACACCTTC.

Only one count was recorded for this clonotype. The J gene is TRBJ2-2, the V gene TRBV5-1; D is uncertain. This CDR3 is built from 13 residues. V lost 0 bases to trimming and J lost 6 bases, with 6 bases between them. Germline CDR1 SGHRS, CDR2 YFSETQ. CDR3 DNA: TGCGCCAGCAGCTTGGTCTGGGCCGGGGAGCTGTTTTTT. Amino acids: CASSLVWAGELFF. Variable domain in full (rest from reference TRBV5-1 and TRBJ2-2): KAGVTQTPRYLIKTRGQQVTLSCSPISGHRSVSWYQQTPGQGLQFLFEYFSETQRNKGNFPGRFSGRQFSNSRSEMNVSTLELGDSALYLCASSLVWAGELFFGEGSRLTVL.

There are many counts of this clonotype. The gene calls are TRBV6-2 or TRBV6-3 and TRBJ2-7; D gene unclear. CDR3 length: 13 amino acids. V lost 2 bases, J lost 4 bases, and 9 bases lay in between. Germline-derived CDR1 and CDR2 are MNHEY and SVGEGT. CDR3 sequence: CASSYGGPYEQYV. CDR3 nucleotides: TGTGCCAGCAGTTACGGCGGCCCTTACGAGCAGTACGTC.

This clonotype came up a few times. The chain recombines TRBV27 with TRBJ1-2; D unresolved. CDR1 and CDR2 (germline): MNHEY, SMNVEV (reference sequence). The CDR3 sequence is 15 residues long. V was pared by 6 bases and J by 2 bases, with 16 bases between. The CDR3 reads CASSLSKSGNYGYTF. CDR3 in DNA: TGTGCCAGCAGCCTCTCTAAGTCTGGGAACTATGGCTACACCTTC.

The rearrangement joins TRBV10-3 to TRBJ1-2; no reliable D call. Deletions cut 8 bases from V and 8 bases from J, with 12 bases between. Germline lookup yields CDR1 ENHRY and CDR2 SYGVKD. CDR3 length: 11 amino acids. Written as DNA, the CDR3 is TGTGCCATCCGCCTTCAAACCGGCTACACCTTC. Its protein is CAIRLQTGYTF.